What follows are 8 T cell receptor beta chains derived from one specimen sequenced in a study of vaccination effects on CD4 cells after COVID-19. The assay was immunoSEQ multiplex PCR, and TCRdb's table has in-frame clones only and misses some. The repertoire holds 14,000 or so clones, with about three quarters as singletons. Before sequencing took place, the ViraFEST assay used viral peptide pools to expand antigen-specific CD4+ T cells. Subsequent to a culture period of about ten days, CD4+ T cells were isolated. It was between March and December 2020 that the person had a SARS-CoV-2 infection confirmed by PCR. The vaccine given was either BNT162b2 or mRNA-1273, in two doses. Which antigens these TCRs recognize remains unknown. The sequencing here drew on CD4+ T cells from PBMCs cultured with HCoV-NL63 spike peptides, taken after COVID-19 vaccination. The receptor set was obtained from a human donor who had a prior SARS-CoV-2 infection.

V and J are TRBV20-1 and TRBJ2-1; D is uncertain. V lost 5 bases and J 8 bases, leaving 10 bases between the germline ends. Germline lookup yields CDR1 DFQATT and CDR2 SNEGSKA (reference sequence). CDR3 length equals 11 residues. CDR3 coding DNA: TGCAGTGCTGAGTATCGGCATGAGCAGTTCTTC. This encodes CSAEYRHEQFF.

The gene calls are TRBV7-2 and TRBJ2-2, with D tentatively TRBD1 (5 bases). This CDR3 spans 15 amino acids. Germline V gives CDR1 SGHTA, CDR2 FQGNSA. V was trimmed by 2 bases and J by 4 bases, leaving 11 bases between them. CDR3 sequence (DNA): TGTGCCAGCAGCTTACAGGGTTGGGGCACCGGGGAGCTGTTTTTT. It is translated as CASSLQGWGTGELFF. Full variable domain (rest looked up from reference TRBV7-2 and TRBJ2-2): GAGVSQSPSNKVTEKGKDVELRCDPISGHTALYWYRQSLGQGLEFLIYFQGNSAPDKSGLPSDRFSAERTGGSVSTLTIQRTQQEDSAVYLCASSLQGWGTGELFFGEGSRLTVL.

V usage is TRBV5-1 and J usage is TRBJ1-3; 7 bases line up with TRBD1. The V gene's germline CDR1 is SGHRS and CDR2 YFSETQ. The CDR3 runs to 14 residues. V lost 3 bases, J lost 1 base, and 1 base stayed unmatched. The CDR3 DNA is TGCGCCAGCAGCTCGACAGGGTCTGGAAACACCATATATTTT. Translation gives CASSSTGSGNTIYF.

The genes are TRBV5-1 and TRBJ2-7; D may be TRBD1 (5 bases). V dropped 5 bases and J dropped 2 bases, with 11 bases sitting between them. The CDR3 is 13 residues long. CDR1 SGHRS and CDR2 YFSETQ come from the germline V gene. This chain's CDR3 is CASRPTDTYEQYF. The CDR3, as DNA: TGCGCCAGCAGACCGACAGACACCTACGAGCAGTACTTC.

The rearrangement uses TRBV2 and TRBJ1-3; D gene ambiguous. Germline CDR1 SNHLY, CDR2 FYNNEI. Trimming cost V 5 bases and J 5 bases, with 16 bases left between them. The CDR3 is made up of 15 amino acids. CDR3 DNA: TGTGCCAGCAGTCAGGCGAGGATGGGAAGAAACACCATATATTTT. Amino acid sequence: CASSQARMGRNTIYF.

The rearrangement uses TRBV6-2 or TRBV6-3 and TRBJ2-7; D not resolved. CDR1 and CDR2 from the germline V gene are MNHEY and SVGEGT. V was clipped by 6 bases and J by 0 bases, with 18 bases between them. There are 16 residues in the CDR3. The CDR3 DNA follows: TGTGCCAGCAGCCCCCCGACTGGATCTTTCTCCTACGAGCAGTACTTC. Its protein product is CASSPPTGSFSYEQYF.

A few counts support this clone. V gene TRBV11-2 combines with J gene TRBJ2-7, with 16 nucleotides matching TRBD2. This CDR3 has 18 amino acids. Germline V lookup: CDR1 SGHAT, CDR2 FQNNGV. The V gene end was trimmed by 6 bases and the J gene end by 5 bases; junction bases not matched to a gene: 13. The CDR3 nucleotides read TGTGCCAGCAGTCTCCCGGGACTAGCGGGGGGGCTAAGGCACGAGCAGTACTTC. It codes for CASSLPGLAGGLRHEQYF.

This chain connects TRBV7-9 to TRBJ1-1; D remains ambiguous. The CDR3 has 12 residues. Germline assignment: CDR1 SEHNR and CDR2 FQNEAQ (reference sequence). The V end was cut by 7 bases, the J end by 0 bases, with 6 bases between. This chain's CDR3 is CASTPVNTEAFF. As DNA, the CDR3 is TGTGCCAGCACACCAGTGAACACTGAAGCTTTCTTT.